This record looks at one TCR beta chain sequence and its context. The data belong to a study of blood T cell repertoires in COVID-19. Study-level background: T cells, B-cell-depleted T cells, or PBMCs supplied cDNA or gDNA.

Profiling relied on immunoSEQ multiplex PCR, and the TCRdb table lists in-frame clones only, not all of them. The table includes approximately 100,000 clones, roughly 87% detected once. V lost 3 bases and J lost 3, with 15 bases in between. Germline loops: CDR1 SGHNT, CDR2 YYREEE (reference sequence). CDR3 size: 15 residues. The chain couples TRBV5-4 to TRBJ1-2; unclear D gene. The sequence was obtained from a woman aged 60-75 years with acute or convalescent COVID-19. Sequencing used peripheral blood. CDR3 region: CASSSPTAPDYGYTF. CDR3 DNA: TGTGCCAGCAGCTCACCGACTGCCCCCGACTATGGCTACACCTTC.